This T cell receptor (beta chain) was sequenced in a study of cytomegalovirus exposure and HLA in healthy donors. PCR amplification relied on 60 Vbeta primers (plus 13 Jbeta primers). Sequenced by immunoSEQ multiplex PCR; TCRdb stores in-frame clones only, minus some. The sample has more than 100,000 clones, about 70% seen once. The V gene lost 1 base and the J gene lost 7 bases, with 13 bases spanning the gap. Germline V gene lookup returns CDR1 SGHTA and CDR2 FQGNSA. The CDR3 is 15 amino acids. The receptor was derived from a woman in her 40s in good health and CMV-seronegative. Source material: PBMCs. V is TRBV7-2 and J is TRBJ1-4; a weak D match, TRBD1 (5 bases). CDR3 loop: CASSLGAGGPEKLFF. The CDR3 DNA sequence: TGTGCCAGCAGCTTAGGGGCGGGGGGACCTGAAAAACTGTTTTTT.